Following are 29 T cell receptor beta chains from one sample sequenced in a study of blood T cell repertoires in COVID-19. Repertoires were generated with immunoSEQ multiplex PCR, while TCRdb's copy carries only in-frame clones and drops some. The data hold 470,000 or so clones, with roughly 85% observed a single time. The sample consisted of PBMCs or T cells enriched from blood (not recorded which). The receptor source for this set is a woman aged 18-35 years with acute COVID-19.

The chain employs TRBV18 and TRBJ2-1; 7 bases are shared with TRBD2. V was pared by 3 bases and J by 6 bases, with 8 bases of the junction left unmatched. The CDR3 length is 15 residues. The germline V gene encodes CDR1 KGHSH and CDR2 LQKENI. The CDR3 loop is CASSPPRGVSNEQFF. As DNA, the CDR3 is TGTGCCAGCTCACCCCCCCGGGGGGTAAGCAATGAGCAGTTCTTC. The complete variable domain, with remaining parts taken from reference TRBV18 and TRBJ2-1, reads NAGVMQNPRHLVRRRGQEARLRCSPMKGHSHVYWYRQLPEEGLKFMVYLQKENIIDESGMPKERFSAEFPKEGPSILRIQQVVRGDSAAYFCASSPPRGVSNEQFFGPGTRLTVL.

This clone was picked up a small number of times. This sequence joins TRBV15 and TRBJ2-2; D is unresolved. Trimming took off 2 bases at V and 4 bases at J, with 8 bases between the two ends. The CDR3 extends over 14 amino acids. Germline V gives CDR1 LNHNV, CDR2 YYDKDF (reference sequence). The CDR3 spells CATSRSGTTGELFF. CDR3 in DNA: TGTGCCACCAGCAGATCCGGTACCACCGGGGAGCTGTTTTTT.

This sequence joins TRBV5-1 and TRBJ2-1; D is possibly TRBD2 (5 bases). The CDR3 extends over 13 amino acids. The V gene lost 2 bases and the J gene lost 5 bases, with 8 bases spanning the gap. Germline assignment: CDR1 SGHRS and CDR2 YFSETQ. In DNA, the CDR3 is TGCGCCAGCAGCTTCCCGACTAACAATGAGCAGTTCTTC. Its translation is CASSFPTNNEQFF.

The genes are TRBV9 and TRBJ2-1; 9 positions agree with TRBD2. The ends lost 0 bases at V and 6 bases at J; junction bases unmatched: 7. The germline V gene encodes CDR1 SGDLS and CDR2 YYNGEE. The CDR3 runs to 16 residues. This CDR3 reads CASSVASAGGFNEQFF. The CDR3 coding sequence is TGTGCCAGCAGCGTAGCTAGCGCGGGGGGGTTCAATGAGCAGTTCTTC.

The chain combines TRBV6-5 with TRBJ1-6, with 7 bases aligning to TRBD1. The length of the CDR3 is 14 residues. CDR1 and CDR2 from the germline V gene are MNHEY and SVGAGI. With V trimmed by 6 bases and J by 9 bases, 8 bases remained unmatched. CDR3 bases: TGTGCCAGCAGACAGGGGTTCGGAAGTTCACCCCTCCACTTT. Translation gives CASRQGFGSSPLHF.

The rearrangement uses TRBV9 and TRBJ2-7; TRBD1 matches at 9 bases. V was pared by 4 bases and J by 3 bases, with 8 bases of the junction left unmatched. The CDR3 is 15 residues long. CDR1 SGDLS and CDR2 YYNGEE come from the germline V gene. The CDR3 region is CASSQGTGNYYEQYF. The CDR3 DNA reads TGTGCCAGCAGCCAAGGGACAGGGAACTACTACGAGCAGTACTTC. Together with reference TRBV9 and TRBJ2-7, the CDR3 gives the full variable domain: DSGVTQTPKHLITATGQRVTLRCSPRSGDLSVYWYQQSLDQGLQFLIQYYNGEERAKGNILERFSAQQFPDLHSELNLSSLELGDSALYFCASSQGTGNYYEQYFGPGTRLTVT.

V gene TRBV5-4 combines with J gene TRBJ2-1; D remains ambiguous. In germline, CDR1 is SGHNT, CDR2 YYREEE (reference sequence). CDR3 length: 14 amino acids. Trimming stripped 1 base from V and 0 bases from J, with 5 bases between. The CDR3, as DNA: TGTGCCAGCAGCTTGCCGTTCTCCTACAATGAGCAGTTCTTC. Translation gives CASSLPFSYNEQFF. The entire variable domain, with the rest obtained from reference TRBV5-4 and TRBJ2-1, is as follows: ETGVTQSPTHLIKTRGQQVTLRCSSQSGHNTVSWYQQALGQGPQFIFQYYREEENGRGNFPPRFSGLQFPNYSSELNVNALELDDSALYLCASSLPFSYNEQFFGPGTRLTVL.

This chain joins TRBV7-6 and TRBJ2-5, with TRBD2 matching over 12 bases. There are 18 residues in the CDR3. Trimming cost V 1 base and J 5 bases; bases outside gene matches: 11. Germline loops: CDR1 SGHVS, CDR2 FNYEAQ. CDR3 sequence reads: CASSLGGLAGWRLETQYF. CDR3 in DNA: TGTGCCAGCAGCTTAGGGGGACTAGCGGGTTGGCGTTTGGAGACCCAGTACTTC.

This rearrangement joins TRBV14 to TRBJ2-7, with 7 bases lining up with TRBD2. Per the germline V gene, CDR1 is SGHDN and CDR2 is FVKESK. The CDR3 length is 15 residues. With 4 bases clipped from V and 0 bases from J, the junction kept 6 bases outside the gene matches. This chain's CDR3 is CASSREGHYSYEQYF. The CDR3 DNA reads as TGTGCCAGCAGCCGGGAGGGGCATTACTCCTACGAGCAGTACTTC.

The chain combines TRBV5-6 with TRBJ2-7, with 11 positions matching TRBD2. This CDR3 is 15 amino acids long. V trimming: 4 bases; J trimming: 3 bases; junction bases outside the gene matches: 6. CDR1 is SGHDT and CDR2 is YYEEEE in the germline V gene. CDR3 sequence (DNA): TGTGCCAGCAGCGGGGGACTAGCGGAGAACTACGAGCAGTACTTC. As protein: CASSGGLAENYEQYF.

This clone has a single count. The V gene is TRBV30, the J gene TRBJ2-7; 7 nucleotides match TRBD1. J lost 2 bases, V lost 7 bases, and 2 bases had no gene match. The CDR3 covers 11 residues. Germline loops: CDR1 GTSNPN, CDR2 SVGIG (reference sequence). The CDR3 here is CASDRPYEQYF. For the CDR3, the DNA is TGTGCCTCGGACAGGCCCTACGAGCAGTACTTC.

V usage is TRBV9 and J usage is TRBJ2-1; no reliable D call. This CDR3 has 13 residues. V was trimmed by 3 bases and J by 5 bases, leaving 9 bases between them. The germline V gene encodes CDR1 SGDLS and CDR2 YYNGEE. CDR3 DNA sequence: TGTGCCAGCAGCGCCAGAATCCACAATGAGCAGTTCTTC. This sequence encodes CASSARIHNEQFF.

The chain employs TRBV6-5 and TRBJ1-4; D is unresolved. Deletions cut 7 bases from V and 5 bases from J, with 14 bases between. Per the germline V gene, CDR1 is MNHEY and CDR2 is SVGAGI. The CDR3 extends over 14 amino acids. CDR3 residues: CASTMYDGNEKLFF. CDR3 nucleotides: TGTGCCAGCACGATGTACGACGGGAATGAAAAACTGTTTTTT.

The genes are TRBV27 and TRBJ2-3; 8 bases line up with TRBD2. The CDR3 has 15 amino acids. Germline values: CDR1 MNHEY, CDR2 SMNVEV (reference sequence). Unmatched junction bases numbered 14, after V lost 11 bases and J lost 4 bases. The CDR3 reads CASTEASGPADTQYF. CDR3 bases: TGTGCCTCTACTGAGGCTAGCGGGCCGGCAGATACGCAGTATTTT.

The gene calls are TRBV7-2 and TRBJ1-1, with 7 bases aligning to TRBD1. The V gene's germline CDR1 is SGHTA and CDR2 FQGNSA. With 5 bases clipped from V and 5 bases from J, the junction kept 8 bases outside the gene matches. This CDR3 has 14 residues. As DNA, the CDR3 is TGTGCCAGCAGCCCCAGGGGGGAAGGAACTGAAGCTTTCTTT. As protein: CASSPRGEGTEAFF.

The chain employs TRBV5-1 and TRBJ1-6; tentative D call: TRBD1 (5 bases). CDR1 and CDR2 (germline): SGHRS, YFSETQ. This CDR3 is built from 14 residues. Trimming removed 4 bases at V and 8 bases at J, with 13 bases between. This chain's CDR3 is CASSPGGVDSPLHF. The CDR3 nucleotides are TGCGCCAGCAGCCCGGGAGGGGTTGATTCACCCCTCCACTTT.

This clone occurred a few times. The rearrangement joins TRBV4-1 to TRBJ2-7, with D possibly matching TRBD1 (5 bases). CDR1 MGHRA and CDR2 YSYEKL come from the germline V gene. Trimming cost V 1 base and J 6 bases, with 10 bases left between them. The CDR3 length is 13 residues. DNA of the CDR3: TGCGCCAGCAGCCAAGGGAAGACAGCCGAGCAGTACTTC. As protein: CASSQGKTAEQYF.

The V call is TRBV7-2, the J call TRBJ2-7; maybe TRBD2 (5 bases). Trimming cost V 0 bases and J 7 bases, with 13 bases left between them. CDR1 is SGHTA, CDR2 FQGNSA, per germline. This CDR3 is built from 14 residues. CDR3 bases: TGTGCCAGCAGCTTAGCTGGAACCCGGGGAGAGCAGTACTTC. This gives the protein CASSLAGTRGEQYF.

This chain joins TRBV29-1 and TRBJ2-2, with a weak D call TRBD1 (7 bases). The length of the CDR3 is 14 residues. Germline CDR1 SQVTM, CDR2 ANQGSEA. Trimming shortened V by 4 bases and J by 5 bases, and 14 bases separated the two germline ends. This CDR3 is CSVAETGRTGELFF. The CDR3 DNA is TGCAGCGTTGCCGAGACAGGGAGGACCGGGGAGCTGTTTTTT.

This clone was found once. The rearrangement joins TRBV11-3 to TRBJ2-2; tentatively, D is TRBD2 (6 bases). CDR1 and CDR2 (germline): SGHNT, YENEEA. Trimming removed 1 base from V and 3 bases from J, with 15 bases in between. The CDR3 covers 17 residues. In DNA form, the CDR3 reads TGTGCCAGCAGCTTAGGGGGGAAGCGGAGGGACACCGGGGAGCTGTTTTTT. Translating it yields CASSLGGKRRDTGELFF.

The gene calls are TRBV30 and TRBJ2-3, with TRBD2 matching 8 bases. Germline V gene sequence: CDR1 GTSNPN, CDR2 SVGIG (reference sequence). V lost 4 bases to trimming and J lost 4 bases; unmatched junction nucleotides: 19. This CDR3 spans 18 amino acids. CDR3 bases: TGTGCCTGGAATCGAGGTGGTAGCGGGATAGGGGGGCCAGATACGCAGTATTTT. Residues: CAWNRGGSGIGGPDTQYF.

The CDR3 sequence: CASSPSIRSEQFF. DNA of the CDR3: TGCGCCAGCAGCCCTAGTATTCGGAGTGAGCAGTTCTTC. The chain carries TRBV10-1 and TRBJ2-1; D gene uncertain. The CDR3 contains 13 residues. V lost 6 bases and J lost 9, with 15 bases in between. Per germline, CDR1 WNHNN and CDR2 SYGVQD (reference sequence).

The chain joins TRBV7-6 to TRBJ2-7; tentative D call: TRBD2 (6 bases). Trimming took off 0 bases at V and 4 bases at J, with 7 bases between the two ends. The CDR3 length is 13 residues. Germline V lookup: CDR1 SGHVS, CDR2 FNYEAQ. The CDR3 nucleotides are TGTGCCAGCAGCTTAGCCGGGAGTTACGAGCAGTACTTC. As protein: CASSLAGSYEQYF.

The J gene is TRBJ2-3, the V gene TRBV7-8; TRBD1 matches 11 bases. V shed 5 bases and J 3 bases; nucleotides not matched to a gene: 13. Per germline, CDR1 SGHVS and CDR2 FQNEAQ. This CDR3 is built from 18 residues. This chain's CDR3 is CASSIRHSGTGGTDTQYF. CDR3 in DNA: TGTGCCAGCAGCATACGCCACTCCGGGACAGGGGGTACAGATACGCAGTATTTT.

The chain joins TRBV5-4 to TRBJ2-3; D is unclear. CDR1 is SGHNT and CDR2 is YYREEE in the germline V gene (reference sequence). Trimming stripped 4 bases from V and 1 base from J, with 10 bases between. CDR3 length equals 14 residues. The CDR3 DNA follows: TGTGCCAGCAGCCCGTATGGAGGCACAGATACGCAGTATTTT. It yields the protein CASSPYGGTDTQYF.

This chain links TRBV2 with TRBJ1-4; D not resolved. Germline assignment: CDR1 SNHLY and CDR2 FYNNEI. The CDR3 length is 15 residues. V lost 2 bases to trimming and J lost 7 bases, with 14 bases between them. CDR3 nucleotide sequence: TGTGCCAGCAGTGAATCGGGTCTCGGAGGTGAAAAACTGTTTTTT. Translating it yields CASSESGLGGEKLFF.

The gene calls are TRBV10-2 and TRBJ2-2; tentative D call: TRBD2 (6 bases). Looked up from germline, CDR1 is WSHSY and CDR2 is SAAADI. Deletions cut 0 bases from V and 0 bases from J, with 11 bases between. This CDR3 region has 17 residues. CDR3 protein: CASSESFAGTNTGELFF. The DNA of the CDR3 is TGCGCCAGCAGTGAGTCGTTTGCGGGAACGAACACCGGGGAGCTGTTTTTT.

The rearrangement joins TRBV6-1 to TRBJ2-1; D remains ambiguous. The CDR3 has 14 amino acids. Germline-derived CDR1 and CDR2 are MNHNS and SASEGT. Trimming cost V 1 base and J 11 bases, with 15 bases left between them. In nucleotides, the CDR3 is TGTGCCAGCAGTGAAGAACGAGTGCGGAGAAAGCAGTTCTTC. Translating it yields CASSEERVRRKQFF.

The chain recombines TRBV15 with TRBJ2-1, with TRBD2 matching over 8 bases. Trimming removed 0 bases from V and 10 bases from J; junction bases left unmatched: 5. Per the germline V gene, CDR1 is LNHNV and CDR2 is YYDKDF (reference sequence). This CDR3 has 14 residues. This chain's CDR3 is CATSRDLVAGEQFF. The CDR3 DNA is TGTGCCACCAGCAGAGATCTGGTAGCGGGGGAGCAGTTCTTC.